This record covers a single T cell receptor (beta chain). Its antigen remains unidentified. The data belong to a study of PD-L1 blockade in urothelial cancer. As for the study in general: Blood was analyzed 3 weeks (second dose) and 6 weeks after treatment start. Study conclusions and caveats: Improved survival was predicted by pretreatment blood TCR clonality below the median.

This CDR3 spans 14 amino acids. V was cut by 0 bases and J by 5 bases, with 12 bases left in between. CDR1 is SGHNT and CDR2 is YYREEE in the germline V gene (reference sequence). Sequencing used immunoSEQ multiplex PCR; TCRdb keeps in-frame clones, though not all of them. Here the sample spans some 51,000 clones, more than 75% being singletons. Pretreatment and on-treatment blood mononuclear cell samples were taken, totaling between 1 and 8 time points per patient. This TCR was recovered from a man aged 60 to 75 with urothelial cancer. V gene TRBV5-4 combines with J gene TRBJ2-7; D unresolved. The material was PBMCs, obtained around atezolizumab (anti-PD-L1) treatment. The CDR3 reads CASSLALGVNEQYF. The DNA for the CDR3 is TGTGCCAGCAGCTTGGCGCTAGGCGTGAACGAGCAGTACTTC.